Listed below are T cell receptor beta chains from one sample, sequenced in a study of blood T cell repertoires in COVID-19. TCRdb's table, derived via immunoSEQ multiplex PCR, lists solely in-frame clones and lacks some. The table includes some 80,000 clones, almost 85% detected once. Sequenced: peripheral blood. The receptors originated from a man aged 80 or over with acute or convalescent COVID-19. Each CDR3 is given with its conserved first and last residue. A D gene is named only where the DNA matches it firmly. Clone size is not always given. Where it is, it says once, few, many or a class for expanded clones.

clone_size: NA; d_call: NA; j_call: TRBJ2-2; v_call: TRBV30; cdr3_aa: CAWSVRSGELFF; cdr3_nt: TGTGCCTGGAGTGTACGGTCCGGGGAGCTGTTTTTT
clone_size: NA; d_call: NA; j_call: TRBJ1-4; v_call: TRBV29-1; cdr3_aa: CSVRTGFATNEKLFF; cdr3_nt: TGCAGCGTAAGAACAGGATTTGCAACTAATGAAAAACTGTTTTTT
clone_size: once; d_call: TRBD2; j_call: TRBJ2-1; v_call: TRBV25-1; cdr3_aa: CASSESGGVYNEQFF; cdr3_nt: TGTGCCAGCAGTGAGAGCGGGGGGGTTTACAATGAGCAGTTCTTC
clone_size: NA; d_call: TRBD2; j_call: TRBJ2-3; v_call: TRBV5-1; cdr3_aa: CASSTFLAGGPTDTQYF; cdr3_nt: TGCGCCAGCAGCACATTTCTAGCGGGGGGACCCACAGATACGCAGTATTTT
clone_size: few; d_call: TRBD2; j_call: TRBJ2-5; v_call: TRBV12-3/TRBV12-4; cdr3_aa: CASTTAGRTQYF; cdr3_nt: TGTGCCAGCACCACAGCGGGGAGGACCCAGTACTTC
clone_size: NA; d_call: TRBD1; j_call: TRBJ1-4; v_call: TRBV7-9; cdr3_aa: CASSSQGAVGEKLFF; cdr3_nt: TGTGCCAGCAGCAGTCAGGGGGCTGTGGGGGAAAAACTGTTTTTT
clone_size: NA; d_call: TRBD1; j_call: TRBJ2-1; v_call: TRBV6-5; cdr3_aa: CASSSLDRGVNEQFF; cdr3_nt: TGTGCCAGCAGTTCTTTAGACAGGGGGGTCAATGAGCAGTTCTTC
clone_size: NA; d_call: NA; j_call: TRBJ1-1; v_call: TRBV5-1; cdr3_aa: CASSYTGHTNTEAFF; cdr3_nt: TGCGCCAGCAGTTATACGGGACATACGAACACTGAAGCTTTCTTT
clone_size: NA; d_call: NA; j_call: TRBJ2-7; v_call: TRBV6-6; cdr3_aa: CASSRAYEQYF; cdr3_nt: TGTGCCAGCAGCCGTGCCTACGAGCAGTACTTC
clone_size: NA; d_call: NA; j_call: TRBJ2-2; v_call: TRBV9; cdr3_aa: CASSVGDIINTGELFF; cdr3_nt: TGTGCCAGCAGCGTAGGGGACATAATTAACACCGGGGAGCTGTTTTTT
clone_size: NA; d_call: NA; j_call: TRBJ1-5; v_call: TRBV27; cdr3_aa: CASSPDRSDQPQHF; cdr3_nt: TGTGCCAGCAGTCCCGACAGGAGCGATCAGCCCCAGCATTTT
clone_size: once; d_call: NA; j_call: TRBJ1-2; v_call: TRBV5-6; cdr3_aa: CASSPGRGHYGYTF; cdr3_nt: TGTGCCAGCAGCCCCGGGCGGGGTCACTATGGCTACACCTTC
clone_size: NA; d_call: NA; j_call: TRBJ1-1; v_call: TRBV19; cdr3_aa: CASSIDLETAEAFF; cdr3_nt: TGTGCCAGTAGTATAGATCTTGAGACAGCTGAAGCTTTCTTT
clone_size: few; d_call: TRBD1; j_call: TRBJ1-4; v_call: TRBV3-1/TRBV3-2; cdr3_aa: CASSQDRDRDLSNEKLFF; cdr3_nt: TGTGCCAGCAGCCAAGACCGGGACAGGGATCTTTCTAATGAAAAACTGTTTTTT
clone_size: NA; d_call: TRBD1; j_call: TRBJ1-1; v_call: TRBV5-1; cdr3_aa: CASSLVQGGNTEAFF; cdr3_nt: TGCGCCAGCAGCTTGGTTCAGGGGGGGAACACTGAAGCTTTCTTT
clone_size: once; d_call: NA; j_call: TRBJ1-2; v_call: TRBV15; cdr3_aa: CATSRGGEDYGYTF; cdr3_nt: TGTGCCACCAGCAGAGGAGGGGAGGACTATGGCTACACCTTC
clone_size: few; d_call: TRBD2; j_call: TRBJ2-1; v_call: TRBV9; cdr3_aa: CASGGTSGGNNEQFF; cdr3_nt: TGTGCCAGCGGCGGGACTAGCGGGGGTAACAATGAGCAGTTCTTC
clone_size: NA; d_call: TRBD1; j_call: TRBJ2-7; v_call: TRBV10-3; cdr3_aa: CAISSGQGYEQYF; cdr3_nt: TGTGCCATCAGTTCTGGACAGGGTTACGAGCAGTACTTC
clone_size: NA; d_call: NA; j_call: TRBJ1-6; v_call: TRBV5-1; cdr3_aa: CASSNGMGDNSPLHF; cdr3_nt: TGCGCCAGCAGCAACGGGATGGGTGATAATTCACCCCTCCACTTT
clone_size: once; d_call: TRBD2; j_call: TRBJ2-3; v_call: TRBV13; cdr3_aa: CASSLGTSEADTQYF; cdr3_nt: TGTGCCAGCAGCCTGGGGACTAGCGAAGCAGATACGCAGTATTTT
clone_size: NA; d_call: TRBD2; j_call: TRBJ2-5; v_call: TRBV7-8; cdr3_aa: CASSLVGGGPQETQYF; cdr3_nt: TGTGCCAGCAGCTTAGTTGGCGGGGGGCCCCAAGAGACCCAGTACTTC
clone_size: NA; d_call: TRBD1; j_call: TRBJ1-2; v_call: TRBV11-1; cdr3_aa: CASSLGFGQDSGYTF; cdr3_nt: TGTGCCAGCAGCTTAGGATTTGGACAGGACTCGGGCTACACCTTC
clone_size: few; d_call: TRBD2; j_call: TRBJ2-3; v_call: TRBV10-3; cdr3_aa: CAIRSSGSTDTQYF; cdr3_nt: TGTGCCATCAGATCTAGCGGAAGCACAGATACGCAGTATTTT
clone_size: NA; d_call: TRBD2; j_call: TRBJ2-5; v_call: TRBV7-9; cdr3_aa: CASSSKGLDQETQYF; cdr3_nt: TGTGCCAGCAGCTCCAAGGGACTAGACCAAGAGACCCAGTACTTC
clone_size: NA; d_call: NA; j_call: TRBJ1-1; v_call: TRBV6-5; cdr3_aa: CASSQARHKNTEAFF; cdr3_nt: TGTGCCAGCAGTCAGGCCCGACACAAGAACACTGAAGCTTTCTTT
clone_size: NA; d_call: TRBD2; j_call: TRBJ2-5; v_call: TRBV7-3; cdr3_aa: CASSLTGTSERETQYF; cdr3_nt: TGTGCCAGCAGCTTAACTGGGACTAGCGAGAGGGAGACCCAGTACTTC
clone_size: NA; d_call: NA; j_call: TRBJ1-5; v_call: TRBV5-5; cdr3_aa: CASSKTTQGWTNQPQHF; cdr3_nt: TGTGCCAGCAGCAAAACAACACAGGGTTGGACCAATCAGCCCCAGCATTTT
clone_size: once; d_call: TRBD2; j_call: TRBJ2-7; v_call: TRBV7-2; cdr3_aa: CASSPGTSGWRTYEQYF; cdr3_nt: TGTGCCAGCAGTCCAGGCACTAGCGGGTGGAGAACCTACGAGCAGTACTTC
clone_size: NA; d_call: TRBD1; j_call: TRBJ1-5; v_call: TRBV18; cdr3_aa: CASSPGTGGRSNQPQHF; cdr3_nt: TGTGCCAGCTCACCAGGGACAGGGGGCCGAAGCAATCAGCCCCAGCATTTT
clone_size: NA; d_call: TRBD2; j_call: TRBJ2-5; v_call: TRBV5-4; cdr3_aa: CASSSGLAEETQYF; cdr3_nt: TGTGCCAGCAGCTCGGGACTAGCGGAAGAGACCCAGTACTTC
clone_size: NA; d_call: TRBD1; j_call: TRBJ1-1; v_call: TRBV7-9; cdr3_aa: CASSLDRENTEAFF; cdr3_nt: TGTGCCAGCAGCTTGGACAGGGAGAACACTGAAGCTTTCTTT
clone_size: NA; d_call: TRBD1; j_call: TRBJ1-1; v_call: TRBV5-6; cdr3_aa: CASSSTGGGTEAFF; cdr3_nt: TGTGCCAGCAGCAGTACAGGGGGCGGGACTGAAGCTTTCTTT
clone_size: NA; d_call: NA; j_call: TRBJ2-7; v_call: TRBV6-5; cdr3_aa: CASSLNLAGQPKEQYF; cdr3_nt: TGTGCCAGCAGTTTAAATTTAGCGGGACAGCCTAAGGAGCAGTACTTC
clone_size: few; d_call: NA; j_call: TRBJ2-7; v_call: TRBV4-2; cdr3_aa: CASSQVSGIVEQYF; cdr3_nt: TGTGCCAGCAGCCAAGTTTCGGGGATTGTCGAGCAGTACTTC
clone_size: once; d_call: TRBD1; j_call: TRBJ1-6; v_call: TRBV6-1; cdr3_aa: CASSDGQGSSYNSPLHF; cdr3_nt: TGTGCCAGCAGTGATGGACAGGGAAGCTCCTATAATTCACCCCTCCACTTT
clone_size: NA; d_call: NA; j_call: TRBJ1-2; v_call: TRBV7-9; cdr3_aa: CASSRMGGLSGYTF; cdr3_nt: TGTGCCAGCAGCCGCATGGGGGGGTTAAGTGGCTACACCTTC